Below are 17 T cell receptor beta chains sequenced from a single sample in a study of vaccination effects on CD4 cells after COVID-19 (dated by TCRdb to between 2020 and 2023). The ViraFEST assay stimulated PBMC with viral peptide pools and then used TCR sequencing to identify antigen-specific CD4+ T cell clonotypes by expansion. After more than nine days of culture, CD4+ T cells were isolated with the EasySep CD4+ T cell isolation kit. The absence of prior SARS-CoV-2 infection in healthy vaccine recipients was confirmed by negative nucleocapsid antibodies before and after vaccination. Antigens of these TCRs are unknown. The method behind the library was the immunoSEQ multiplex PCR assay. TCRdb carries this immuneACCESS record with in-frame sequences only. Its versions omit some clonotypes, under half of them owing to an unresolved V gene in the studies checked, with the rest unexplained. The sample records fewer than 25,000 clones, roughly three quarters of which are singletons. Around 10% of the sample rests with the top ten.

The material was CD4+ T cells from PBMCs cultured with HCoV-NL63 spike peptides, obtained before COVID-19 vaccination. The sample's cell subset or site label is to be understood as: HCoV-NL63 spike overlapping peptide pool stimulation. These receptors came from a human donor who received a COVID-19 vaccine.

The chain is built from TRBV2 and TRBJ1-1; TRBD1 is a possible D gene (5 bases). Between the trimmed V and J ends, which lost 6 bases and 0 bases, there was a span of 20 bases. The germline gives CDR1 SNHLY, CDR2 FYNNEI. This CDR3 has 17 amino acids. CDR3 in amino acids: CASSRDLLGGMNTEAFF. CDR3 nucleotide sequence: TGTGCCAGCAGCCGGGACCTACTTGGGGGGATGAACACTGAAGCTTTCTTT.

V and J are TRBV9 and TRBJ2-3; D is unclear. The CDR3 is made up of 15 amino acids. Germline V lookup: CDR1 SGDLS, CDR2 YYNGEE. The V gene lost 4 bases and the J gene lost 0 bases, with 12 bases spanning the gap. The CDR3 region has the DNA TGTGCCAGCAGCTTGACTCGGTATAGCACAGATACGCAGTATTTT. This sequence encodes CASSLTRYSTDTQYF.

This clone showed up just a few times. CDR3 bases: TGTGCCAGCAGCTTAGAAGGCGGGGGGGCCTATGAGCAGTTCTTC. The encoded protein is CASSLEGGGAYEQFF. The rearrangement joins TRBV7-8 to TRBJ2-1; TRBD2 matches 9 bases. Losses at the gene ends were 1 base for V and 8 bases for J; bases not matched to a gene: 6. Germline V lookup: CDR1 SGHVS, CDR2 FQNEAQ. The CDR3 is made up of 15 amino acids.

This chain connects TRBV6-1 to TRBJ2-5, with a tentative D call TRBD2 (5 bases). The V end lost 2 bases, the J end lost 5 bases, and 12 bases lay between the germline ends. The CDR3 covers 14 residues. Germline lookup yields CDR1 MNHNS and CDR2 SASEGT. This CDR3 is CASSERVRGETQYF. In DNA form, the CDR3 reads TGTGCCAGCAGTGAACGCGTCCGAGGGGAGACCCAGTACTTC.

The rearrangement joins TRBV7-8 to TRBJ2-4, with D perhaps matching TRBD1 or TRBD2 (5 bases each). Germline V gene data show CDR1 as SGHVS and CDR2 as FQNEAQ. V shed 5 bases and J shed 0 bases, with 14 bases lying between them. The CDR3 consists of 16 residues. CDR3 nucleotide sequence: TGTGCCAGCAGCCCACCATTGGGGACAGCCAAAAACATTCAGTACTTC. It translates to CASSPPLGTAKNIQYF.

V is TRBV18 and J is TRBJ1-2; D remains ambiguous. The CDR3 is 13 amino acids. CDR1 and CDR2 from the germline V gene are KGHSH and LQKENI. Between the trimmed V and J ends, which lost 6 bases and 7 bases, there was a span of 15 bases. For the CDR3, the DNA is TGTGCCAGCTCTACGAGGGAGAACGGTGGCTACACCTTC. It translates to CASSTRENGGYTF.

This sequence joins TRBV5-1 and TRBJ2-6, with D possibly matching TRBD1 (6 bases). Germline CDR1 is SGHRS and CDR2 is YFSETQ. There are 18 residues in the CDR3. The germline V and J ends were trimmed by 4 bases and 2 bases, with 19 bases remaining between them. CDR3 DNA: TGCGCCAGCAGCGCTGGACTGAAACAGGGAGCTGGGGCCAACGTCCTGACTTTC. Amino acids: CASSAGLKQGAGANVLTF.

CDR3 bases: TGTGCCAGCTCACCGGGTGGCGGGAGGCACTACAATGAGCAGTTCTTC. Translated, it gives CASSPGGGRHYNEQFF. V and J are TRBV18 and TRBJ2-1; 8 bases are shared with TRBD2. V lost 3 bases and J lost 3; bases outside the gene matches: 7. Germline V lookup: CDR1 KGHSH, CDR2 LQKENI. The CDR3 extends over 16 amino acids.

The rearrangement uses TRBV11-2 and TRBJ1-4; maybe TRBD1 (5 bases). Germline V gives CDR1 SGHAT, CDR2 FQNNGV. The CDR3 runs to 16 residues. The ends were cut back, 0 bases at V and 6 bases at J, with 14 bases in the middle. In DNA, the CDR3 is TGTGCCAGCAGCTTAGATCTCAGGGACGGGGATGAAAAACTGTTTTTT. It translates to CASSLDLRDGDEKLFF.

This clone appeared a single time. The V and J genes are TRBV6-5 and TRBJ2-1; possibly TRBD1 or TRBD2 for D (7 bases each). V was shortened by 5 bases and J by 13 bases, with 18 bases between the two germline ends. Germline CDR1 is MNHEY and CDR2 is SVGAGI. The length of the CDR3 is 13 residues. The CDR3 DNA is TGTGCCAGCAGTCATATCAGGGGGGGGACCCAGTTCTTC. Amino acid sequence: CASSHIRGGTQFF.

The chain carries TRBV27 and TRBJ2-7; TRBD1 matches at 8 bases. The CDR3 extends over 16 amino acids. Trimming removed 6 bases from V and 5 bases from J; junction bases left unmatched: 15. CDR1 MNHEY and CDR2 SMNVEV come from the germline V gene (reference sequence). The CDR3 region has the DNA TGTGCCAGCAGGCGCTTACCGGACAGGGTGGTCCACGAGCAGTACTTC. It is translated as CASRRLPDRVVHEQYF.

This clone rates as large. J is TRBJ2-7 and V is TRBV7-2; 10 nucleotides align to TRBD2. The CDR3 loop spans 13 amino acids. Per the germline V gene, CDR1 is SGHTA and CDR2 is FQGNSA. V lost 1 base, J lost 13 bases, and 7 bases stayed unmatched. CDR3 in DNA: TGTGCCAGCAGCTTAGGGCCTAGCGGGAGAACTTACTTC. Encoded protein: CASSLGPSGRTYF. Full variable domain (missing parts from reference TRBV7-2 and TRBJ2-7): GAGVSQSPSNKVTEKGKDVELRCDPISGHTALYWYRQSLGQGLEFLIYFQGNSAPDKSGLPSDRFSAERTGGSVSTLTIQRTQQEDSAVYLCASSLGPSGRTYFGPGTRLTVT.

This chain connects TRBV27 to TRBJ1-1, with TRBD1 as a possible D gene (5 bases). The CDR3 spans 16 residues. V was shortened by 5 bases and J by 0 bases, with 16 bases between the two germline ends. Germline V CDR1 and CDR2: MNHEY, SMNVEV (reference sequence). CDR3 region: CASSPGTGGMNTEAFF. The CDR3 bases are TGTGCCAGCAGTCCTGGGACGGGTGGGATGAACACTGAAGCTTTCTTT.

There are a few counts of this clone. The CDR3 coding sequence is TGCGCCAGCAGCTCAACCGGGACAGGGGGCCCCGGGGAGCTGTTTTTT. Amino acids: CASSSTGTGGPGELFF. This chain connects TRBV5-1 to TRBJ2-2; 12 bases match TRBD1. Germline V gene lookup returns CDR1 SGHRS and CDR2 YFSETQ. The trim removed 3 bases at V and 6 bases at J, leaving 6 bases unmatched. The CDR3 consists of 16 residues.

V and J are TRBV7-9 and TRBJ2-2; 11 bases are shared with TRBD2. V shed 5 bases, J shed 5 bases, and the junction held 4 bases outside the gene matches. Germline V lookup: CDR1 SEHNR, CDR2 FQNEAQ (reference sequence). The CDR3 loop spans 15 amino acids. CDR3 DNA: TGTGCCAGCAGCCCGGGACTAGCGGAGACCGGGGAGCTGTTTTTT. This encodes CASSPGLAETGELFF.

V and J are TRBV6-5 and TRBJ2-7; 8 bases line up with TRBD2. The CDR3 totals 16 residues. Germline assignment: CDR1 MNHEY and CDR2 SVGAGI. Trimming removed 0 bases from V and 7 bases from J; junction bases left unmatched: 11. The CDR3 DNA reads as TGTGCCAGCAGTTACTCCTCCGGGGGGGCCCCGAGGGAGCAGTACTTC. Translation: CASSYSSGGAPREQYF.

The gene calls are TRBV6-4 and TRBJ2-3, with D uncertain. The CDR3 sequence is 14 residues long. The germline gives CDR1 MRHNA, CDR2 SNTAGT. Trimming stripped 0 bases from V and 4 bases from J, with 8 bases between. This CDR3 reads CASSDSIGADTQYF. The CDR3 DNA reads TGTGCCAGCAGTGACTCGATCGGCGCAGATACGCAGTATTTT.